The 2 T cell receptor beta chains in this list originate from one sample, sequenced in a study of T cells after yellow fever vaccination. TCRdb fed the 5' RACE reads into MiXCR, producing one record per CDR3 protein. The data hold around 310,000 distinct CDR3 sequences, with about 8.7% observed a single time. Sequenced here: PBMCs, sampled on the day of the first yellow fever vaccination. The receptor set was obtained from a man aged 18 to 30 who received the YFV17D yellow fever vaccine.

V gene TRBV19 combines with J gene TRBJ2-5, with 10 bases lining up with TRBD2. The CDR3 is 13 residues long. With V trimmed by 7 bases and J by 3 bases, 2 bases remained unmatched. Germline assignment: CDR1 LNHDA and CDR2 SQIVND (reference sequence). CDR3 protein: CASTGLAEETQYF. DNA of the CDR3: TGTGCCAGTACCGGACTAGCGGAAGAGACCCAGTACTTC.

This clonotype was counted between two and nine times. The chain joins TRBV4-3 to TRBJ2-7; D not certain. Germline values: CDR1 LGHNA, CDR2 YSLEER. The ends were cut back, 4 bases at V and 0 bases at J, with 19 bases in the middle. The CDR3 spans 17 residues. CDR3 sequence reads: CASSLRQTTLGSYEQYF. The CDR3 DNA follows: TGCGCCAGCAGCCTACGCCAGACAACCCTGGGCTCCTACGAGCAGTACTTC.